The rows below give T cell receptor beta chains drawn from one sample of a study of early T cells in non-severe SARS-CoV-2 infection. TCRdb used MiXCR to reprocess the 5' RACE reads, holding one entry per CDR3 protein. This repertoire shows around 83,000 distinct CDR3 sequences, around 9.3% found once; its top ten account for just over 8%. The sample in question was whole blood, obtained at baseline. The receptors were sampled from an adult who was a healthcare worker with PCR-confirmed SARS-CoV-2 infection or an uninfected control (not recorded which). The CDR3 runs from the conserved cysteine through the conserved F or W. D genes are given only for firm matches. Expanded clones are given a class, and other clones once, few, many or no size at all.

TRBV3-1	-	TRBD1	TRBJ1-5	TGTGCCAGCAGCCAACAGGGGGATCAGCCCCAGCATTTT	CASSQQGDQPQHF
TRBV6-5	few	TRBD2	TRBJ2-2	TGTGCCAGCACCCGGTTAATAGCGGGATTCGCCGGGGAGCTGTTTTTT	CASTRLIAGFAGELFF
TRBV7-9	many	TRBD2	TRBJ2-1	TGTGCCAGCAGCACTAGGACTAGCGGGCCCTCGGATGAGCAGTTCTTC	CASSTRTSGPSDEQFF
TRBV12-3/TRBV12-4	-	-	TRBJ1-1	TGTGCCAGCAGTACACTTTGGGACACTGAAGCTTTCTTT	CASSTLWDTEAFF
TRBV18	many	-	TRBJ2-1	TGTGCCAGCTCACCAGAGTTGAATGAGCAGTTCTTC	CASSPELNEQFF
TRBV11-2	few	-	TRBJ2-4	TGTGCCAGCAGCCCAGGACGCTTCATTCAGTACTTC	CASSPGRFIQYF
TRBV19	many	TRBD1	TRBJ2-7	TGTGCCAGTAGTAGAGGGGGCCGCTACGAGCAGTACTTC	CASSRGGRYEQYF
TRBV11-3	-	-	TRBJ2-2	TGTGCCAGCAGCTTAGACAGGGGGAACACCGGGGAGCTGTTTTTT	CASSLDRGNTGELFF
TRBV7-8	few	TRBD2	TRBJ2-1	TGTGCCAGCAGCCAACATAGCGGGAGCTCCTACAATGAGCAGTTCTTC	CASSQHSGSSYNEQFF
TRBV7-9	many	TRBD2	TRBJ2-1	TGTGCCAGCACCCATAACGTTGCGGGAGGTGGGAATGAGCAGTTCTTC	CASTHNVAGGGNEQFF
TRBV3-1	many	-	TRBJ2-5	TGTGCCAGCAGCCAAGGAGGGAGTAAAGAGACCCAGTACTTC	CASSQGGSKETQYF
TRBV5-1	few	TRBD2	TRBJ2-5	TGCGCCAGCAGCTCCTCAGCGGGAGATCAAGAGACCCAGTACTTC	CASSSSAGDQETQYF
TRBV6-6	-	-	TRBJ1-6	TGTGCCAGCAGACCCTCTGCCGGGACCAATAATTCACCCCTCCACTTT	CASRPSAGTNNSPLHF
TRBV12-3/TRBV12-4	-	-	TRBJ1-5	TGTGCCAGCAGTTTAGGGGGGCCACAGCCCCAGCATTTT	CASSLGGPQPQHF
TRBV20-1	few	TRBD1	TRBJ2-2	TGCAGTGCTACCAGGACAGGGTACACCGGGGAGCTGTTTTTT	CSATRTGYTGELFF
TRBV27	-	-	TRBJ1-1	TGTGCCAGCAGCTTCACAGGGAACACTGAAGCTTTCTTT	CASSFTGNTEAFF
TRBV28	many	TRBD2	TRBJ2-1	TGTGCCAGCAGTTTAGTAGGACTAGGGGACTACAATGAGCAGTTCTTC	CASSLVGLGDYNEQFF
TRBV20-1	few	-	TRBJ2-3	TGCAGTGCTAGAGCTTCGTGGGATACGCAGTATTTT	CSARASWDTQYF
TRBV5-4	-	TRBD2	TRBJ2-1	TGTGCCAGCAGCTTGGCCGGCGGGAGGTCCTACAATGAGCAGATCTTC	CASSLAGGRSYNEQIF
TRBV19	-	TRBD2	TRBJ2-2	TGTGCCAGTACCTCCCGGGGGGGTAGTTGGCCCGGGGAGCTGTTTTTT	CASTSRGGSWPGELFF
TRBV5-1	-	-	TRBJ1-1	TGCGCCAGCAGCTTGGAGGGCCAAGGTAGAACTGAAGCTTTCTTT	CASSLEGQGRTEAFF
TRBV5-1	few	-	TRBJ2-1	TGCGCCAGCAGCTCCTTAGGTCTCCCCACTCTCAATGAGCAGTTCTTC	CASSSLGLPTLNEQFF
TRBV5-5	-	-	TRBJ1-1	TGTGCCAGCAGCGTCTTCAGGGATATACGATCTGAAGCTTTCTTT	CASSVFRDIRSEAFF
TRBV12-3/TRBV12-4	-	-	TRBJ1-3	TGTGCCAGCACCCCCCCCCGGGGGCTAACCGGGAACACCATATATTTT	CASTPPRGLTGNTIYF
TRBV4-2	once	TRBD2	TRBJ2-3	TGTGCCAGCAGCCAAGAACTCGGGACTAGGGGTGTTGGAGATACGCAGTATTTT	CASSQELGTRGVGDTQYF
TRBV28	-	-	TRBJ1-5	TGTGCCAGCGGGGACCGGGGGTGGCCCCAGCATTTT	CASGDRGWPQHF
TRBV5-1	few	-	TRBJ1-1	TGCGCCAGCAGCTTGGAAGGGACCAGGCATACTGAAGCTTTCTTT	CASSLEGTRHTEAFF
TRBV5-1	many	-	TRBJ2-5	TGCGCCAGCAGGACTAGACCAGCGCAAGAGACCCAGTACTTC	CASRTRPAQETQYF
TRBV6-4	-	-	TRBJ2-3	TGTGCCAGCAGTGACTCGGCCGGGCGGGGAGGCACAGATACGCAGTATTTT	CASSDSAGRGGTDTQYF
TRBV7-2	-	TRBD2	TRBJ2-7	TGTGCCAGCAGCTTAGCCACTAGCGGGTACGAGCAGTACTTC	CASSLATSGYEQYF
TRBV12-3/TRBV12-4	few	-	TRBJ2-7	TGTGCCAGCAGTCCCGACGGGTCCTACGAGCAGTACTTC	CASSPDGSYEQYF
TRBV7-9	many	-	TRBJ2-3	TGTGCCAGCAGCTTAAGGGTAACTAGCCGCACAGATACGCAGTATTTT	CASSLRVTSRTDTQYF
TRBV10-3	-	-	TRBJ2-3	TGTGCCATCAGTCGGAACAGCGGGACAGATACGCAGTATTTT	CAISRNSGTDTQYF
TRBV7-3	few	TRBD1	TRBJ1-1	TGTGCCAGCAGCCTTACGCACAGGGGCACTGAAGCTTTCTTT	CASSLTHRGTEAFF
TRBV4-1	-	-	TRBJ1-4	TGCGCCAGCAGCCGAGCTACAGCGTCGAATGAAAAACTGTTTTTT	CASSRATASNEKLFF
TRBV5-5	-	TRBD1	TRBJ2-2	TGTGCCAGCAGCTTGAGTCTCGACAGGGGTGCCGGGGAGCTGTTTTTT	CASSLSLDRGAGELFF